These 16 T cell receptor beta chains were sequenced from one sample in a study of T cells after yellow fever vaccination. TCRdb re-derived calls from the 5' RACE reads in MiXCR, one entry per CDR3 protein. The sample contains some 250,000 distinct CDR3 sequences, 3.6% of which appear only once. The material was PBMCs, obtained 15 days after the yellow fever booster vaccination. The receptors were sampled from a man between 18 and 35 years old who received the YFV17D yellow fever vaccine.

This clonotype was seen at least ten times. Here the CDR3 reads CASSLTQRDTQYF. CDR3 DNA sequence: TGTGCCAGCAGTTTAACCCAACGAGATACGCAGTATTTT. V and J are TRBV12-3 or TRBV12-4 and TRBJ2-3; no clear D gene. The CDR3 spans 13 residues. Trimming stripped 2 bases from V and 5 bases from J, with 8 bases between.

This clonotype has ten or more counts. The chain joins TRBV6-5 to TRBJ2-3; no definite D call. Between the trimmed V and J ends, which lost 6 bases and 1 base, there was a span of 11 bases. The CDR3 extends over 14 amino acids. Germline V gene sequence: CDR1 MNHEY, CDR2 SVGAGI. As DNA, the CDR3 is TGTGCCAGCAGACCGACGTGGGGCACAGATACGCAGTATTTT. It is translated as CASRPTWGTDTQYF.

This clonotype was seen ten or more times. The chain is built from TRBV15 and TRBJ1-6; maybe TRBD1 (6 bases). V was clipped by 5 bases and J by 14 bases, with 16 bases between them. The CDR3 has 13 residues. In germline, CDR1 is LNHNV, CDR2 YYDKDF (reference sequence). Written as DNA, the CDR3 is TGTGCCACCAGCGAGGGGGGTCTGTCGACCCTCCACTTT. Protein sequence: CATSEGGLSTLHF. Complete variable domain (other parts from reference TRBV15 and TRBJ1-6): DAMVIQNPRYQVTQFGKPVTLSCSQTLNHNVMYWYQQKSSQAPKLLFHYYDKDFNNEADTPDNFQSRRPNTSFCFLDIRSPGLGDTAMYLCATSEGGLSTLHFGNGTRLTVT.

This clonotype showed up many times. The chain couples TRBV2 to TRBJ2-1; D is ambiguous. Germline assignment: CDR1 SNHLY and CDR2 FYNNEI. V was trimmed by 4 bases and J by 3 bases, leaving 16 bases between them. This CDR3 spans 16 amino acids. The CDR3 bases are TGTGCCAGCAGTGTAATCGGCGGAATGCTCTACAATGAGCAGTTCTTC. Its protein is CASSVIGGMLYNEQFF. Based on the CDR3 plus reference TRBV2 and TRBJ2-1, the full variable domain is EPEVTQTPSHQVTQMGQEVILRCVPISNHLYFYWYRQILGQKVEFLVSFYNNEISEKSEIFDDQFSVERPDGSNFTLKIRSTKLEDSAMYFCASSVIGGMLYNEQFFGPGTRLTVL.

This clonotype came up many times. The genes are TRBV4-2 and TRBJ1-5; no clear D. Germline V gene data show CDR1 as LGHNA and CDR2 as YNFKEQ. With 3 bases removed from V and 5 bases from J, the gap between germline ends came to 5 bases. The CDR3 loop spans 12 amino acids. The CDR3 loop is CASSHIDQPQHF. The CDR3 DNA reads TGTGCCAGCAGCCATATCGATCAGCCCCAGCATTTT.

Regarding this clonotype: The junction differs from germline at one of its ends, possibly a read error. This rearrangement joins TRBV15 to TRBJ2-3, with a weak D call TRBD1 (6 bases). CDR1 and CDR2 from the germline V gene are LNHNV and YYDKDF (reference sequence). The CDR3 consists of 15 residues. CDR3: CATSSPGHTPDTHYF. Here the CDR3 DNA reads TGTGCCACCAGCAGTCCGGGACATACCCCAGATACGCACTATTTT.

This clonotype was recorded many times. CDR3 amino acids: CSARQTGMNTEAFF. In nucleotides, the CDR3 is TGCAGTGCTAGACAGACAGGGATGAACACTGAAGCTTTCTTT. This sequence joins TRBV20-1 and TRBJ1-1; 7 bases match TRBD1. The CDR3 is made up of 14 amino acids. Unmatched junction bases numbered 3, after V lost 2 bases and J lost 0 bases. Germline V gene sequence: CDR1 DFQATT, CDR2 SNEGSKA (reference sequence).

The sample holds many counts of this clonotype. J is TRBJ2-3 and V is TRBV28; 10 bases match TRBD1. The trim removed 4 bases at V and 2 bases at J, leaving 15 bases unmatched. This CDR3 region has 19 residues. Germline assignment: CDR1 MDHEN and CDR2 SYDVKM. DNA of the CDR3: TGTGCCAGCAGTTCATACCAAAGGGACAGGGGACAATACACAGATACGCAGTATTTT. Translating it yields CASSSYQRDRGQYTDTQYF. The complete variable domain, with remaining parts taken from reference TRBV28 and TRBJ2-3, reads DVKVTQSSRYLVKRTGEKVFLECVQDMDHENMFWYRQDPGLGLRLIYFSYDVKMKEKGDIPEGYSVSREKKERFSLILESASTNQTSMYLCASSSYQRDRGQYTDTQYFGPGTRLTVL.

In regard to this clonotype: This sequence may be a read error, since a much larger clone differs from it by one base. In this CDR3 the conserved last residue, phenylalanine or tryptophan, is missing, so a read error is likely. This sequence joins TRBV7-2 and TRBJ2-4, with unresolved D. Trimming removed 5 bases from V and 2 bases from J, with 13 bases in between. There are 15 residues in the CDR3. CDR1 and CDR2 from the germline V gene are SGHTA and FQGNSA. The CDR3 reads CASSPSDLSKNIQYI. The CDR3 DNA follows: TGTGCCAGCAGCCCTTCTGACCTATCCAAAAACATTCAGTACATC.

This clonotype was observed at least ten times. The V call is TRBV7-8, the J call TRBJ2-1; D perhaps matches TRBD1 (6 bases). This CDR3 has 15 amino acids. Germline CDR1 and CDR2: SGHVS and FQNEAQ. The V gene lost 3 bases and the J gene lost 0 bases, with 9 bases spanning the gap. The CDR3 DNA is TGTGCCAGCAGCTTCGGGACAAACTCCTACAATGAGCAGTTCTTC. Its translation: CASSFGTNSYNEQFF.

The rearrangement joins TRBV29-1 to TRBJ2-7; 10 nucleotides line up with TRBD1. Germline lookup yields CDR1 SQVTM and CDR2 ANQGSEA. The V gene end was trimmed by 4 bases and the J gene end by 2 bases; junction bases not matched to a gene: 5. The CDR3 is made up of 14 amino acids. The CDR3 loop is CSVVFGTGAYEQYF. CDR3 sequence (DNA): TGCAGCGTTGTATTCGGGACAGGGGCCTACGAGCAGTACTTC.

Many counts were recorded for this clonotype. The gene calls are TRBV12-3 or TRBV12-4 and TRBJ2-3; a weak D match, TRBD2 (5 bases). The V end was cut by 2 bases, the J end by 10 bases, with 10 bases between. The CDR3 spans 12 residues. The CDR3 coding sequence is TGTGCCAGCAGTTTAACTGGGAGTGCGCAGTATTTT. Translation gives CASSLTGSAQYF.

This clonotype was detected many times. The V call is TRBV5-1, the J call TRBJ2-1, with a possible D match to TRBD2 (5 bases). The V gene's germline CDR1 is SGHRS and CDR2 YFSETQ. Trimming stripped 4 bases from V and 0 bases from J, with 14 bases between. The CDR3 runs to 16 residues. CDR3 in amino acids: CASSPPADSSYNEQFF. For the CDR3, the DNA is TGCGCCAGCAGCCCGCCCGCGGACTCCTCCTACAATGAGCAGTTCTTC.

This clonotype was counted many times. The rearrangement uses TRBV6-5 and TRBJ2-5; no reliable D call. V was clipped by 7 bases and J by 5 bases, with 14 bases between them. Per germline, CDR1 MNHEY and CDR2 SVGAGI. The CDR3 is 13 residues long. CDR3 sequence reads: CASKGTPGETQYF. DNA of the CDR3: TGTGCCAGCAAGGGCACCCCTGGTGAGACCCAGTACTTC.

A few counts support this clonotype. The V and J genes are TRBV19 and TRBJ1-5; unclear D gene. The CDR3 is 14 amino acids. V was cut by 5 bases and J by 2 bases, with 10 bases left in between. Per the germline V gene, CDR1 is LNHDA and CDR2 is SQIVND (reference sequence). The CDR3 reads CASSDPSGNQPQHF. The CDR3 DNA reads TGTGCCAGTAGTGACCCAAGTGGCAATCAGCCCCAGCATTTT.

The gene calls are TRBV12-3 or TRBV12-4 and TRBJ2-6, with D uncertain. Trimming took off 8 bases at V and 2 bases at J, with 13 bases between the two ends. The CDR3 loop spans 15 amino acids. The CDR3 coding sequence is TGTGCCAGCGCCCCAGCCTGGCCTGGGGCCAACGTCCTGACTTTC. Protein: CASAPAWPGANVLTF.